The present T cell receptor beta chain was sequenced within a study of blood T cell repertoires in COVID-19. On the study more broadly: The United States, Italy and Spain supplied acute and convalescent COVID-19 samples. The analysed material was cDNA or gDNA that came from T cells, B-cell-depleted T cells, or PBMCs.

Original data processing: Amplification of reference gene primers provided the estimated nucleated cell counts. Here immunoSEQ multiplex PCR was the method, and the copy in TCRdb shows in-frame clones only, minus some. D and trimming come from the DNA, and the V and J calls and clone size come from that table. The profile shows approximately 220,000 clones, around 84% of them singletons. Per germline, CDR1 MNHEY and CDR2 SMNVEV (reference sequence). The CDR3 sequence is 13 residues long. The germline V and J ends were trimmed by 3 bases and 6 bases, with 11 bases remaining between them. The TCR comes from a man aged 45-65 years who had recovered from COVID-19. Sequencing input: peripheral blood. The chain combines TRBV27 with TRBJ1-2; tentative D call: TRBD1 (5 bases). CDR3: CASSFRGIDGYTF. The CDR3 region has the DNA TGTGCCAGCAGTTTTAGGGGAATAGATGGCTACACCTTC.